The clone carrying this T cell receptor (beta chain) was observed a few times. The antigen remains undetermined. The entry originates in a study of beta chain features in type 1 diabetes. Broader study findings: Among type 1 diabetes patients, VDJ junctions had fewer insertions and more deletions. PCR may have favored shorter templates equally in patients and controls. Comparison showed that naive, central memory and Treg TCRB repertoires appeared more similar among patients than among healthy donors.

The single heparinised draw taken from each donor contained around 110 mL of blood on average. Germline V CDR1 and CDR2: SNHLY, FYNNEI. The ends lost 7 bases at V and 2 bases at J; junction bases unmatched: 8. The CDR3 contains 15 residues. Investigators reverse transcribed all isolated RNA, so they sequenced expressed TCRB transcripts. Sequencing used immunoSEQ multiplex PCR; TCRdb keeps in-frame clones, though not all of them. Altogether roughly 400,000 clones are present, less than 15% being singletons, with the ten largest covering more than 0.015%. The TCR comes from a woman aged 18-29 years in good health. The genes are TRBV2 and TRBJ1-5, with 7 bases aligning to TRBD1. The material sequenced was naive CD4+ T cells from blood. In DNA, the CDR3 is TGTGCCAGCAAAAGACAGGGTGTGCGCAATCAGCCCCAGCATTTT. It specifies CASKRQGVRNQPQHF.